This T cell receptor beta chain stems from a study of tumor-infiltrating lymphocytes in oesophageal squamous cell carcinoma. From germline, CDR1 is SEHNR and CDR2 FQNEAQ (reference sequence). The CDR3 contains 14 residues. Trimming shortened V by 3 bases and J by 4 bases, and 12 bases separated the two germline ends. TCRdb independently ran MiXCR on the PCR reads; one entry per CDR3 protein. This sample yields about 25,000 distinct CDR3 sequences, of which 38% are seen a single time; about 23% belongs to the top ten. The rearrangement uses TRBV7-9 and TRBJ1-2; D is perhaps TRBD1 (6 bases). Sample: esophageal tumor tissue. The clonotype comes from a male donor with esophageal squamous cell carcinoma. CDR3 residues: CASSFSQGSYGYTF. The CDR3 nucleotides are TGTGCCAGCAGCTTCAGTCAGGGGAGCTATGGCTACACCTTC.